This T cell receptor beta chain appears in the sequencing data of a study of shared clonotypes between healthy human individuals. The CDR3 has 12 amino acids. Germline CDR1 and CDR2: SGHNT and YYREEE (reference sequence). V was pared by 5 bases and J by 1 base, with 6 bases between. This table comes from immunoSEQ multiplex PCR, and its TCRdb copy is limited to in-frame clones, with some not included. Counted here are over 1.5 million clones, 95% to 99% occurring once; the ten biggest clones make up around 0.47%. This chain connects TRBV5-4 to TRBJ1-1, with D hard to call. The clonotype comes from a young man in good health. Sequencing used naive CD4+ T cells sorted from blood. Subset reported: CD45RA+ positively selected. This CDR3 reads CASRSGNTEAFF. CDR3 nucleotide sequence: TGTGCCAGCAGATCAGGGAACACTGAAGCTTTCTTT.